This TCR beta chain derives from a study of shared clonotypes between healthy human individuals (dated by TCRdb to the early 2020s). Study-wide context: The cohort included a few men and a couple of women between 18 and 49 years of age. Leukapheresis yielded between about 0.9 and 9.5 billion PBMCs per donor. Libraries were prepared and TCR repertoires were sequenced by different laboratories using diverse techniques, in order to increase sequencing depth and limit assay-specific biases. Blood TCR repertoires of several healthy adults were deeply sequenced to estimate repertoire size and the extent of clonotype sharing between individuals. For each donor, three plates each were used for CD4 naive and CD4 memory, two plates were used for CD8 naive, and one plate was used for CD8 memory. Results the study describes overall, beyond this receptor: The small number of donors limited the genetic and exposure-history diversity represented. Sampling was restricted to blood, and TCR repertoires in tissues likely differ from the TCR repertoires found in blood. Larger estimated clonotype richness was generally found for naive subsets than for memory subsets. Rarefaction of sorted-subset datasets indicated incomplete sequencing despite the large sequencing depth. Sharing across several donors was observed for approximately 5% of naive CD4, 3% to 3.5% of naive CD8, over 2% of memory CD4, and approximately 0.41% of memory CD8 clonotypes. Compared with non-shared clonotypes, clonotypes shared by all four sorted-subset donors had higher generation probabilities. Pairwise subsampling led to the expectation that sequencing depth would affect the degree of clonotype sharing among donors.

Reading the germline V gene gives CDR1 MNHNS and CDR2 SASEGT. Compared with germline, V lacks 6 bases and J lacks 2 bases; bases without a gene match: 5. From the cysteine up to the phenylalanine, the CDR3 has a length of 14 residues. CDR3 DNA is the only sequence kept; it has 42 bases, read in frame from the first base. The donors were healthy, HIV-negative adults with no recently reported acute infections or vaccinations. Only Caucasian adults living in Nashville, Tennessee, USA were represented among the donors. CD4+ T cells were enriched through magnetic negative selection, after which naive cells were positively selected on CD45RA and the remaining negative fraction served as the memory subset. Blood was obtained by leukapheresis, after which PBMCs were separated by Ficoll-Histopaque density gradient centrifugation and cryopreserved in liquid nitrogen vapor phase. Analytical flow cytometry was used to check the purity and quantity of every magnetically sorted T cell population. From each sorted fraction, genomic DNA was isolated and quantified by UV absorbance on a Nanodrop 2000c.

TCR CDR3 regions were amplified from genomic DNA by multiplex PCR using the deep immunoSEQ assay. Extracted genomic DNA from each cell subset was distributed evenly across all wells of several immunoSEQ 96-well plates, and each plate was treated as a replicate. For sorted subsets, approximately 190 ng of genomic DNA, equivalent to 25,000 to 35,000 T cell genomes, went into each replicate PCR. Purified libraries were quantified with a Qubit 3.0 fluorometer, sized on a Bioanalyzer 2100, and re-quantified with the KAPA Library Quantification kit. Every immunoSEQ 96-well plate was sequenced on a dedicated single-read 150-cycle Illumina NextSeq 550 flow cell. Under the source paper's analysis protocol: Because the immunoSEQ output held only junctional sequences and lacked quality scores, the filtering could not match the filtering applied to full-length reads. Sequences were annotated with PyIR, a Python wrapper for IgBLAST v1.9, and V/J genes and CDR3 were assigned using IMGT germline references. Reads were removed for weak V/J assignments (E-value above 1e-6), missing CDR3, stop codons, out-of-frame junctions, or ambiguous translated residues. A V3J clonotype was defined by an identical inferred V gene, J gene, and CDR3 amino acid sequence. To compute the percentage overlap between repertoires, the number of shared unique clonotypes was divided by the size of the smaller repertoire. Richness of each repertoire was evaluated using RTK rarefaction, the Chao1 estimator, and Recon v2.1 estimates of unobserved clonotypes. Generation probabilities were computed with OLGA for all TCRbeta clonotypes obtained by the gDNA method from a handful of donors. In its TCRdb copy, this immuneACCESS table keeps in-frame sequences only and misses some clones. Where compared with another copy, unresolved V genes explain less than half of these, and the others have no known cause. V, J and clone size were drawn from that table, and D and trimming were deduced from the DNA. A total of over a million clones appear in this sample, about four fifths of them only once. Together, the top ten hold more than 0.45% of the sample.

About this clone: Its cognate antigen has yet to be identified. No much larger clone is present one base from it, and per-base qualities are unavailable.

This sequence uses TRBV6-1 and TRBJ1-2, with 8 bases in between that match TRBD1. Source material: memory CD4+ T cells from PBMCs. Per the publication, the cell subset or site label means: CD45RA-negative fraction. This clonotype was sampled from a man aged 18 to 29 in good health. Some clones in this sample may be carry-over from other donors' samples. CDR3 loop: CASRVDRANYGYTF. The sequenced DNA is TGTGCCAGCAGAGTGGACAGGGCGAACTATGGCTACACCTTC.